This TCR beta chain was documented in a study of CD8 T cells in Susac syndrome. About 0.5 to 1 ug RNA was reverse transcribed with random hexamers. TCRdb used MiXCR to reprocess the immunoSEQ multiplex PCR reads, holding one entry per CDR3 protein. The table has about 210,000 distinct CDR3 sequences, around 96% seen once. This CDR3 has 15 residues. The V end was cut by 1 base, the J end by 2 bases, with 12 bases between. The germline V gene encodes CDR1 MDHEN and CDR2 SYDVKM. CD8+ and CD4+ T cells were negatively isolated; TEMRA cells were FACS-enriched. This TCR was sampled from a human donor with multiple sclerosis. The sequenced sample was CD4+ T cells from PBMCs. The chain uses TRBV28 and TRBJ2-7; no clear D. The CDR3 here is CASSLSLGGAYEQYF. DNA of the CDR3: TGTGCCAGCAGTTTATCCCTCGGTGGAGCCTACGAGCAGTACTTC.